The clone carrying this T cell receptor (beta chain) was counted once. Its antigen is unidentified. The data belong to a study of graft-versus-host responses after intestinal transplantation. In the study overall: Multivisceral, liver-intestinal, or isolated intestinal grafts went to recipients.

V was clipped by 4 bases and J by 6 bases, with 16 bases between them. Germline CDR1 MGHRA, CDR2 YSYEKL. CDR3 size: 15 residues. TCRdb's copy holds only in-frame clones and misses some; the assay was immunoSEQ multiplex PCR. The sample contains about 90,000 clones, 75% to 90% of which appear only once. This TCR derives from a human donor who received an intestinal transplant. J is TRBJ2-1 and V is TRBV4-1, with D maybe TRBD1 (5 bases). The input for sequencing was unstimulated CD8+ T cells sorted from spleen or lymph node cells, taken before intestinal transplant. The CDR3 DNA reads as TGCGCCAGCAGCCGAAAAACCCAAGGGGTCAATGAGCAGTTCTTC. This translates into CASSRKTQGVNEQFF.